These 27 T cell receptor beta chains originate from one sample sequenced in a study of T cell repertoires in cytomegalovirus infection. TCRdb ran MiXCR on the reads and lists one entry per CDR3 protein. The sample has 300,000 to 400,000 distinct CDR3 sequences, 25% seen once; the top ten hold about 14%. These receptors have no known antigen. The specimen comprised cultured PBMCs, sampled from culture after CMV antigen stimulation. The receptors were sampled from a human donor in good health (CMV status not recorded). Some clones in this sample may be carry-over from other donors' samples.

This clonotype came up many times. This chain connects TRBV28 to TRBJ2-1; 8 bases map to TRBD2. The CDR3 covers 15 residues. The germline CDR1 and CDR2 sequences are MDHEN and SYDVKM. After removal of 9 bases from V and 5 bases from J, the junction contained 12 bases not matched to a gene. CDR3 DNA: TGTGCCAGTACTGATTCGGGACTAGGAAACAATGAGCAGTTCTTC. Translating gives CASTDSGLGNNEQFF.

This clonotype was observed a handful of times. The chain recombines TRBV19 with TRBJ2-1; possibly TRBD1 for D (6 bases). Germline loops: CDR1 LNHDA, CDR2 SQIVND (reference sequence). CDR3 length: 13 residues. Trimming cost V 1 base and J 8 bases, with 9 bases left between them. The CDR3 region is CASSIGQDHEQFF. The CDR3 DNA is TGTGCCAGTAGTATAGGACAGGACCATGAGCAGTTCTTC.

This clonotype was detected only a few times. The chain carries TRBV4-3 and TRBJ2-2, with 10 bases identical to TRBD2. The CDR3 is 17 residues long. CDR1 is LGHNA and CDR2 is YSLEER in the germline V gene. V was clipped by 0 bases and J by 4 bases; unmatched bases: 5. In nucleotides, the CDR3 is TGCGCCAGCAGCCAAGATTCCGGGACTAGCGCCACCGGGGAGCTGTTTTTT. This encodes CASSQDSGTSATGELFF.

The V and J genes are TRBV10-3 and TRBJ1-6, with a weak D call TRBD1 (5 bases). This CDR3 spans 15 amino acids. Per germline, CDR1 ENHRY and CDR2 SYGVKD. V gave up 6 bases and J gave up 2 bases, with 11 bases separating them. This chain's CDR3 is CAISPRGAYNSPLHF. Here the CDR3 DNA reads TGTGCCATCAGCCCCCGGGGGGCCTATAATTCACCCCTCCACTTT.

The rearrangement links TRBV6-2 or TRBV6-3 to TRBJ2-5, with a weak D call TRBD2 (6 bases). The CDR3 consists of 14 residues. Germline V lookup: CDR1 MNHEY, CDR2 SVGEGT. Between the trimmed V and J ends, which lost 7 bases and 2 bases, there was a span of 14 bases. CDR3 sequence: CASKEGRWQETQYF. CDR3 bases: TGTGCCAGCAAGGAGGGCCGGTGGCAAGAGACCCAGTACTTC.

The chain uses TRBV27 and TRBJ1-5; D ambiguous. CDR1 and CDR2 (germline): MNHEY, SMNVEV (reference sequence). With 8 bases removed from V and 2 bases from J, the gap between germline ends came to 13 bases. This CDR3 has 14 amino acids. CDR3 nucleotides: TGTGCCAGCGCCCCTGAAGGTGGCAATCAGCCCCAGCATTTT. It specifies CASAPEGGNQPQHF.

This clonotype was detected a few times. The chain joins TRBV29-1 to TRBJ2-1; 9 positions agree with TRBD1. The ends lost 6 bases at V and 8 bases at J; junction bases unmatched: 11. CDR3 length equals 14 residues. Germline V lookup: CDR1 SQVTM, CDR2 ANQGSEA. CDR3 residues: CSVRQGGILHEQFF. The CDR3 region has the DNA TGCAGCGTGAGACAGGGGGGGATTCTCCATGAGCAGTTCTTC.

Judged by abundance, this clonotype is large. V and J are TRBV18 and TRBJ1-5; D ambiguous. The CDR3 extends over 13 amino acids. Trimming cost V 2 bases and J 5 bases, with 7 bases left between them. Germline assignment: CDR1 KGHSH and CDR2 LQKENI. CDR3 protein: CASSPSGDQPQHF. DNA for the CDR3: TGTGCCAGCTCACCATCCGGGGATCAGCCCCAGCATTTT. The entire variable domain, with the rest obtained from reference TRBV18 and TRBJ1-5, is as follows: NAGVMQNPRHLVRRRGQEARLRCSPMKGHSHVYWYRQLPEEGLKFMVYLQKENIIDESGMPKERFSAEFPKEGPSILRIQQVVRGDSAAYFCASSPSGDQPQHFGDGTRLSIL.

The V gene is TRBV6-5, the J gene TRBJ2-1; 13 positions agree with TRBD2. CDR1 and CDR2 (germline): MNHEY, SVGAGI. The CDR3 sequence is 15 residues long. The ends lost 6 bases at V and 9 bases at J; junction bases unmatched: 8. CDR3 loop: CASSRRTSGRGEQFF. The CDR3 bases are TGTGCCAGCAGCCGTCGGACTAGCGGGAGAGGTGAGCAGTTCTTC.

The table lists this clonotype with many counts. The chain has TRBV7-2 and TRBJ2-5; 9 positions agree with TRBD2. V shed 1 base, J shed 2 bases, and the junction held 2 bases outside the gene matches. CDR1 and CDR2 from the germline V gene are SGHTA and FQGNSA. This CDR3 has 15 residues. CDR3 in amino acids: CASSLGLAGQETQYF. The CDR3 DNA follows: TGTGCCAGCAGCTTAGGGCTAGCGGGGCAAGAGACCCAGTACTTC.

This clonotype was counted only a few times. The chain is built from TRBV7-6 and TRBJ2-3, with a weak D call TRBD2 (6 bases). Trimming stripped 5 bases from V and 2 bases from J, with 17 bases between. This CDR3 region has 16 residues. Germline V gene lookup returns CDR1 SGHVS and CDR2 FNYEAQ. This CDR3 reads CASSPDRSSATDTQYF. In nucleotides, the CDR3 is TGTGCCAGCAGCCCCGATCGGTCTAGCGCCACAGATACGCAGTATTTT.

V and J are TRBV11-2 and TRBJ2-7; 9 bases are shared with TRBD2. This CDR3 comprises 18 residues. The J segment lost 3 bases and the V segment lost 0 bases, leaving 12 bases of the junction unmatched. Germline V gives CDR1 SGHAT, CDR2 FQNNGV. This CDR3 reads CASSLDHAWLAGIYEQYV. The DNA of the CDR3 is TGTGCCAGCAGCTTAGATCATGCGTGGCTAGCGGGGATCTACGAGCAGTACGTC.

This clonotype was counted at least ten times. The chain's CDR3 is CASSLALGLRTEAFF. Written as DNA, the CDR3 is TGTGCCAGCAGCTTAGCTCTTGGCCTGAGGACTGAAGCTTTCTTT. This chain uses TRBV7-2 with TRBJ1-1; no definite D call. The length of the CDR3 is 15 residues. Trimming cost V 0 bases and J 5 bases, with 13 bases left between them. Germline CDR1 is SGHTA and CDR2 is FQGNSA.

This clonotype was counted between two and nine times. The chain combines TRBV7-2 with TRBJ2-2; D is uncertain. The V end lost 4 bases, the J end lost 4 bases, and 10 bases lay between the germline ends. The CDR3 totals 14 residues. Germline assignment: CDR1 SGHTA and CDR2 FQGNSA. The CDR3, as DNA: TGTGCCAGCAGCTATACCCCAGGCACCGGGGAGCTGTTTTTT. It codes for CASSYTPGTGELFF.

This clonotype was seen a handful of times. The chain combines TRBV7-2 with TRBJ1-1; D unclear. The CDR3 extends over 14 amino acids. CDR1 SGHTA and CDR2 FQGNSA come from the germline V gene. Trimming pared 0 bases from V and 5 bases from J, leaving 10 bases between. The CDR3 nucleotides are TGTGCCAGCAGCTTAGCGGCTGGTAGAACTGAAGCTTTCTTT. Its translation is CASSLAAGRTEAFF.

This clonotype was picked up one time. The conserved phenylalanine or tryptophan normally closing the CDR3 is absent here, so this likely arose from a read error. Because the CDR3's place on the DNA is in doubt, the DNA is left out and the CDR3 is given as listed by TCRdb. The rearrangement uses TRBV18 and TRBJ2-1; the D call in the table, TRBD2, was not verified against the DNA. In germline, CDR1 is KGHSH, CDR2 LQKENI. A total of 13 residues make up the CDR3, ends included. The CDR3 spells CASSPATSGSLGI.

This chain joins TRBV6-6 and TRBJ2-3; 11 bases align to TRBD2. V lost 0 bases and J lost 4; bases outside the gene matches: 3. There are 16 residues in the CDR3. CDR1 and CDR2 from the germline V gene are MNHNY and SVGAGI (reference sequence). CDR3 region: CASSYSKLAGADTQYF. CDR3 coding DNA: TGTGCCAGCAGTTACTCGAAACTAGCGGGAGCAGATACGCAGTATTTT.

This clonotype has only a few counts. The gene calls are TRBV6-2 or TRBV6-3 and TRBJ2-3; possibly TRBD1 for D (5 bases). The CDR3 is 14 amino acids. The germline V gene encodes CDR1 MNHEY and CDR2 SVGEGT. Trimming pared 7 bases from V and 3 bases from J, leaving 14 bases between. The CDR3 sequence: CASIGDRSTDTQYF. As DNA, the CDR3 is TGTGCCAGCATAGGGGATAGGTCGACAGATACGCAGTATTTT.

A few counts support this clonotype. V is TRBV27 and J is TRBJ2-5; either TRBD1 or TRBD2 may fit D (5 bases each). The germline V and J ends were trimmed by 6 bases and 5 bases, with 13 bases remaining between them. Germline V gene sequence: CDR1 MNHEY, CDR2 SMNVEV (reference sequence). The CDR3 has 13 residues. The chain's CDR3 is CASSLRGEETQYF. Written as DNA, the CDR3 is TGTGCCAGCAGCTTACGAGGGGAGGAGACCCAGTACTTC.

This clonotype has a count of ten or more. V and J are TRBV12-3 or TRBV12-4 and TRBJ1-4, with 7 positions matching TRBD1. Germline trimming cut 3 bases from V and 7 bases from J; bases unmatched to any gene: 5. CDR3 size: 14 residues. Here the CDR3 reads CASSFGTVGEKLFF. The CDR3 nucleotides are TGTGCCAGCAGTTTCGGGACAGTCGGTGAAAAACTGTTTTTT.

This clonotype was detected a few times. The chain links TRBV7-2 to TRBJ2-7, with a possible D match to TRBD2 (5 bases). Germline V lookup: CDR1 SGHTA, CDR2 FQGNSA. The V gene lost 5 bases and the J gene lost 6 bases, with 11 bases spanning the gap. The CDR3 runs 12 residues. The chain's CDR3 is CASSPLAREQYF. Written as DNA, the CDR3 is TGTGCCAGCAGCCCTCTAGCTCGCGAGCAGTACTTC.

V is TRBV12-3 or TRBV12-4 and J is TRBJ2-3, with D possibly being TRBD2 (6 bases). V lost 5 bases to trimming and J lost 0 bases, with 9 bases between them. This CDR3 has 14 residues. CDR3 loop: CASSGSGSTDTQYF. The CDR3 bases are TGTGCCAGCAGTGGCAGCGGGAGCACAGATACGCAGTATTTT.

This clonotype has only a few counts. The rearrangement joins TRBV12-3 or TRBV12-4 to TRBJ1-1; 7 bases agree with TRBD1. V lost 5 bases to trimming and J lost 0 bases; unmatched junction nucleotides: 15. CDR3 length: 18 amino acids. CDR3 in amino acids: CASSPSQGGVFMNTEAFF. DNA of the CDR3: TGTGCCAGCAGTCCCTCCCAGGGGGGGGTCTTCATGAACACTGAAGCTTTCTTT.

This clonotype has a handful of counts. This rearrangement joins TRBV6-6 to TRBJ2-7, with no clear D. CDR3 length: 13 residues. From germline, CDR1 is MNHNY and CDR2 SVGAGI (reference sequence). Trimming cost V 7 bases and J 2 bases, with 12 bases left between them. The CDR3 sequence: CASTPTRAYEQYF. The CDR3 DNA is TGTGCCAGCACTCCGACAAGAGCCTACGAGCAGTACTTC.

The V call is TRBV7-2, the J call TRBJ2-3; no clear D gene. The CDR3 extends over 15 amino acids. V dropped 0 bases and J dropped 2 bases, with 9 bases sitting between them. The germline gives CDR1 SGHTA, CDR2 FQGNSA. As DNA, the CDR3 is TGTGCCAGCAGCTTAGCGAATGCACTCACAGATACGCAGTATTTT. Translating it yields CASSLANALTDTQYF.

This clonotype was seen ten or more times. The chain links TRBV19 to TRBJ2-7, with D possibly TRBD2 on 6 matching bases. Germline V lookup: CDR1 LNHDA, CDR2 SQIVND (reference sequence). V dropped 7 bases and J dropped 5 bases, with 15 bases sitting between them. The CDR3 covers 13 residues. CDR3 protein: CASNPRGENEQYF. The CDR3 region has the DNA TGTGCCAGTAACCCCCGCGGGGAAAACGAGCAGTACTTC.

Only a few counts were recorded for this clonotype. The chain joins TRBV7-2 to TRBJ1-1; D is perhaps TRBD1 (6 bases). CDR1 SGHTA and CDR2 FQGNSA come from the germline V gene. V was pared by 5 bases and J by 0 bases, with 25 bases between. The CDR3 sequence is 19 residues long. In nucleotides, the CDR3 is TGTGCCAGCAGCGCTCGATGGGGGGGGGCCTCCCTTATGAACACTGAAGCTTTCTTT. Translated: CASSARWGGASLMNTEAFF.